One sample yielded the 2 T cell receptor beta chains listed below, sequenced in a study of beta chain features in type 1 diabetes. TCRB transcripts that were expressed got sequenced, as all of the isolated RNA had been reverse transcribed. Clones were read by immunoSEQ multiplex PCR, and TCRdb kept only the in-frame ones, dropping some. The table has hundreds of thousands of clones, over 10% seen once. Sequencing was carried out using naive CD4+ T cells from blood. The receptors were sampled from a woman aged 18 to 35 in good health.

The CDR3, as DNA: TGCAGCGTTGCAGGGGGCTTGGGCTATGGCTACACCTTC. Translated: CSVAGGLGYGYTF. The chain joins TRBV29-1 to TRBJ1-2; 8 bases align to TRBD1. The CDR3 contains 13 residues. Germline lookup yields CDR1 SQVTM and CDR2 ANQGSEA. The junction had 5 bases not matched to a gene; V was cut back by 4 bases and J by 4 bases.

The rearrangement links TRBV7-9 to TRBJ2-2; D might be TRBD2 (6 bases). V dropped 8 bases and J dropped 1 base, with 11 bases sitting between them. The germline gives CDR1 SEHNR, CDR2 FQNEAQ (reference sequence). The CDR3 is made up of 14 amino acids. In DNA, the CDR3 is TGTGCCAGCCTATCTAGCGTGAACACCGGGGAGCTGTTTTTT. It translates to CASLSSVNTGELFF. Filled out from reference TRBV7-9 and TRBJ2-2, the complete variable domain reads DTGVSQNPRHKITKRGQNVTFRCDPISEHNRLYWYRQTLGQGPEFLTYFQNEAQLEKSRLLSDRFSAERPKGSFSTLEIQRTEQGDSAMYLCASLSSVNTGELFFGEGSRLTVL.